This entry describes one TCR beta chain. The antigen is not known. Generated by immunoSEQ multiplex PCR, the TCRdb table keeps only in-frame clones and is missing some. This repertoire shows about 14,000 clones, roughly 70% found once; its top ten account for 2% to 2.5%. This sample stems from a study of neoadjuvant anti-PD-1 for oral cavity cancer. Whole-study context: Patients without progression received a fourth nivolumab dose around day 43, then surgical resection on days 50-56. Study-wide results and caveats: TCR analyses covered only three patients per response group.

V was cut by 4 bases and J by 0 bases, with 10 bases left in between. The CDR3 has 15 amino acids. CDR1 MGHRA and CDR2 YSYEKL come from the germline V gene. The time point is: after neoadjuvant nivolumab, at surgical resection. Patients had newly diagnosed, untreated stage II-IVA oral cavity squamous cell carcinoma. Cohort: HPV-negative, locally advanced oral cavity squamous cell carcinoma patients. This chain uses TRBV4-1 with TRBJ2-1; D is uncertain. Sequenced material: PBMCs, taken after nivolumab (anti-PD-1) treatment. The TCR originated in a person aged 35 to 85 with oral cavity squamous cell carcinoma. The DNA for the CDR3 is TGCGCCAGCAGCCGAATCTATAGCTCCTACAATGAGCAGTTCTTC. Translating it yields CASSRIYSSYNEQFF.